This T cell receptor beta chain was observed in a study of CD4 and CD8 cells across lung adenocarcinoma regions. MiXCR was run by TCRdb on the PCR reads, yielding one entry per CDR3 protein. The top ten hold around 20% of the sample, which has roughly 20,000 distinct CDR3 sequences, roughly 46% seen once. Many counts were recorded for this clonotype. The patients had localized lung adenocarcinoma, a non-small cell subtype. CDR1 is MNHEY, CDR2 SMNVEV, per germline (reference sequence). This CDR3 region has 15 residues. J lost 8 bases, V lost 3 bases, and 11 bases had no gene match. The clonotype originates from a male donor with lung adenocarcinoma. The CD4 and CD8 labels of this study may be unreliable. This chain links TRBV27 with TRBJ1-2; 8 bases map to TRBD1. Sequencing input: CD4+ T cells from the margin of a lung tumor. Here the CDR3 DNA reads TGTGCCAGCAGTTTGTATTACGGACAGGGAGACGGCTACACCTTC. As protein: CASSLYYGQGDGYTF.